The entry that follows covers one TCR beta chain sequence. The sample originates from a study of shared clonotypes between healthy human individuals. Overall study: Ranging from 18 to 49 in age, donors were a couple of women and three men.

The CDR3 is 13 amino acids. Germline assignment: CDR1 SQVTM and CDR2 ANQGSEA. Trimming removed 4 bases at V and 2 bases at J, with 8 bases between. The assay was carried out at the deep level. It was across several immunoSEQ plates that each subset's genomic DNA was evenly split. Unsorted PBMC contributed 250 to 300 ng DNA, roughly 30,000 T cell genomes, to each replicate PCR. The protocol was immunoSEQ multiplex PCR, while the TCRdb copy is restricted to in-frame clones and leaves out a portion. The sample carries fewer than 600,000 clones, 70% to 80% recorded once. This sequence originates from a woman between 40 and 55 years old in good health. Some clones in this sample may be carry-over from other donors' samples. Sequencing used PBMCs. J is TRBJ2-2 and V is TRBV29-1; a weak D match, TRBD1 (6 bases). CDR3 sequence (DNA): TGCAGCGTTGCGGGACAAAACACCGGGGAGCTGTTTTTT. Encoded protein: CSVAGQNTGELFF.